What follows are 30 T cell receptor beta chains derived from one specimen sequenced in a study of cytomegalovirus exposure and HLA in healthy donors. PCR involved 60 Vbeta and 13 Jbeta primers. Produced via immunoSEQ multiplex PCR; TCRdb's table is partial and in-frame only. Among about 130,000 clones, approximately 80% were seen once, and the ten largest hold roughly 1.5%. The sequenced material came from PBMCs. The receptors were gathered from a female donor in good health and CMV-seronegative.

The chain couples TRBV7-9 to TRBJ2-1; 10 nucleotides match TRBD1. The CDR3 sequence is 15 residues long. J lost 5 bases, V lost 2 bases, and 3 bases had no gene match. Germline CDR1 reads SEHNR; CDR2 reads FQNEAQ (reference sequence). The CDR3 DNA reads TGTGCCAGCAGCTTAATGGGACAGGGGAACAATGAGCAGTTCTTC. This codes for CASSLMGQGNNEQFF.

CDR3 in amino acids: CASSLGQVLSTDTQYF. CDR3 sequence (DNA): TGTGCCAGCAGCTTGGGACAGGTCTTAAGCACAGATACGCAGTATTTT. The chain uses TRBV5-4 and TRBJ2-3, with a tentative D call TRBD1 (6 bases). Germline V gene sequence: CDR1 SGHNT, CDR2 YYREEE (reference sequence). Between the trimmed V and J ends, which lost 0 bases and 0 bases, there was a span of 11 bases. CDR3 length: 16 residues.

This clone has just one count. The V and J genes are TRBV7-3 and TRBJ1-1, with 8 bases fitting TRBD1. The V and J ends lost 4 bases and 2 bases, in that order; junction bases with no gene match: 3. Germline assignment: CDR1 SGHTA and CDR2 FQGTGA. CDR3 length equals 14 residues. As DNA, the CDR3 is TGTGCCAGCAGCTCGGGACAGGCAAACACTGAAGCTTTCTTT. It yields the protein CASSSGQANTEAFF.

V and J are TRBV4-3 and TRBJ2-1, with D unclear. This CDR3 contains 14 residues. Trimming took 0 bases from V and 1 from J, leaving 4 bases between them. Germline lookup yields CDR1 LGHNA and CDR2 YSLEER. The CDR3 region is CASSQELSYNEQFF. CDR3 sequence (DNA): TGCGCCAGCAGCCAAGAACTATCCTACAATGAGCAGTTCTTC.

The chain joins TRBV9 to TRBJ1-2; a possible D gene is TRBD1 (6 bases). The germline CDR1 and CDR2 sequences are SGDLS and YYNGEE. CDR3 length: 15 amino acids. Trimming removed 8 bases from V and 4 bases from J, with 21 bases in between. In nucleotides, the CDR3 is TGTGCCAGTTCAAGGGGGGGGGCCGCGGGCTATGGCTACACCTTC. Translated: CASSRGGAAGYGYTF.

The CDR3 here is CASSSRGRGGGLYNSPLHF. CDR3 in DNA: TGTGCCAGCAGCTCCCGGGGCAGGGGCGGCGGTCTATATAATTCACCCCTCCACTTT. The chain is built from TRBV7-2 and TRBJ1-6; a weak D match, TRBD1 (6 bases). CDR1 SGHTA and CDR2 FQGNSA come from the germline V gene. V was shortened by 4 bases and J by 4 bases, with 23 bases between the two germline ends. The CDR3 length is 19 residues.

The CDR3 loop reads CASVTGGATNEKLFF. The CDR3 bases are TGTGCCAGCGTAACAGGGGGAGCTACTAATGAAAAACTGTTTTTT. The V call is TRBV28, the J call TRBJ1-4, with 8 bases fitting TRBD1. Germline lookup yields CDR1 MDHEN and CDR2 SYDVKM. The V segment lost 8 bases and the J segment 2 bases; nucleotides outside the gene matches: 7. The CDR3 totals 15 residues.

This chain uses TRBV5-1 with TRBJ2-2, with 7 bases matching TRBD1. CDR3 length: 16 amino acids. With 5 bases clipped from V and 4 bases from J, the junction kept 11 bases outside the gene matches. Germline V gene data show CDR1 as SGHRS and CDR2 as YFSETQ. The CDR3 here is CASRFWQGEFTGELFF. CDR3 DNA sequence: TGCGCCAGCAGATTTTGGCAGGGGGAGTTCACCGGGGAGCTGTTTTTT.

V and J are TRBV28 and TRBJ2-7, with 8 bases lining up with TRBD1. This CDR3 spans 15 amino acids. Per the germline V gene, CDR1 is MDHEN and CDR2 is SYDVKM. V lost 3 bases to trimming and J lost 2 bases; unmatched junction nucleotides: 6. The CDR3 DNA follows: TGTGCCAGCAGTTTTGGGTGGGACAGGACCTACGAGCAGTACTTC. Its translation: CASSFGWDRTYEQYF.

This clone was seen a few times. The V call is TRBV6-5, the J call TRBJ1-1; no clear D gene. Trimming pared 6 bases from V and 3 bases from J, leaving 8 bases between. This CDR3 has 12 residues. The germline gives CDR1 MNHEY, CDR2 SVGAGI. The chain's CDR3 is CASRREYTEAFF. CDR3 sequence (DNA): TGTGCCAGCAGACGCGAGTACACTGAAGCTTTCTTT.

The chain joins TRBV30 to TRBJ2-7; 8 bases are shared with TRBD1. The germline V gene encodes CDR1 GTSNPN and CDR2 SVGIG (reference sequence). The trim removed 2 bases at V and 6 bases at J, leaving 9 bases unmatched. The CDR3 has 14 residues. The CDR3 region is CAWSTGAGGREQYF. Written as DNA, the CDR3 is TGTGCCTGGAGTACTGGGGCAGGGGGCCGCGAGCAGTACTTC.

This clone has only a few counts. The rearrangement uses TRBV5-1 and TRBJ2-5; D possibly corresponds to TRBD1 (5 bases). Trimming removed 2 bases from V and 5 bases from J, with 13 bases in between. The CDR3 runs to 14 residues. Germline loops: CDR1 SGHRS, CDR2 YFSETQ. CDR3 nucleotide sequence: TGCGCCAGCAGCTTCGGTTCAGGGCTGGAGACCCAGTACTTC. It codes for CASSFGSGLETQYF.

The gene calls are TRBV28 and TRBJ2-7, with 7 bases lining up with TRBD1. Trimming at V came to 1 base and at J to 3 bases, leaving 3 bases not matched to a gene. CDR1 is MDHEN, CDR2 SYDVKM, per germline. The CDR3 has 14 amino acids. CDR3 nucleotides: TGTGCCAGCAGTTTATCGGGACAGAACTACGAGCAGTACTTC. Translating it yields CASSLSGQNYEQYF. The full variable domain, completed using reference TRBV28 and TRBJ2-7, is DVKVTQSSRYLVKRTGEKVFLECVQDMDHENMFWYRQDPGLGLRLIYFSYDVKMKEKGDIPEGYSVSREKKERFSLILESASTNQTSMYLCASSLSGQNYEQYFGPGTRLTVT.

V usage is TRBV19 and J usage is TRBJ1-2, with D possibly matching TRBD1 (6 bases). CDR1 is LNHDA and CDR2 is SQIVND in the germline V gene (reference sequence). The CDR3 covers 13 residues. The V gene lost 6 bases and the J gene lost 2 bases, with 10 bases spanning the gap. The CDR3 loop is CASRAGVNYGYTF. The CDR3 coding sequence is TGTGCCAGTAGAGCAGGGGTGAACTATGGCTACACCTTC.

The chain has TRBV19 and TRBJ1-4, with TRBD1 matching over 9 bases. This CDR3 comprises 16 residues. CDR1 LNHDA and CDR2 SQIVND come from the germline V gene (reference sequence). The V segment lost 1 base and the J segment 5 bases; nucleotides outside the gene matches: 5. This CDR3 is CASSIAYGTGNEKLFF. The CDR3, as DNA: TGTGCCAGTAGTATAGCATACGGGACAGGGAATGAAAAACTGTTTTTT.

V and J are TRBV29-1 and TRBJ1-5; D gene ambiguous. V was pared by 5 bases and J by 4 bases, with 12 bases between. The CDR3 length is 13 residues. Germline CDR1 reads SQVTM; CDR2 reads ANQGSEA. CDR3 sequence reads: CSVRGGKNQPQHF. The CDR3 nucleotides are TGCAGCGTTCGTGGAGGGAAAAATCAGCCCCAGCATTTT.

The chain recombines TRBV4-3 with TRBJ1-1; 7 nucleotides agree with TRBD1. Trimming removed 3 bases from V and 8 bases from J; junction bases left unmatched: 3. The CDR3 is 12 amino acids. In germline, CDR1 is LGHNA, CDR2 YSLEER. CDR3 nucleotide sequence: TGCGCCAGCAGCCACAGACAGGGCGAAGCTTTCTTT. Protein sequence: CASSHRQGEAFF.

The chain combines TRBV5-4 with TRBJ2-1; 10 bases align to TRBD2. CDR1 and CDR2 from the germline V gene are SGHNT and YYREEE (reference sequence). V shed 4 bases, J shed 8 bases, and the junction held 9 bases outside the gene matches. The CDR3 totals 15 residues. CDR3 in DNA: TGTGCCAGCAGCAAACTAGCGGGAACCTCACATGAGCAGTTCTTC. Protein product: CASSKLAGTSHEQFF.

V usage is TRBV19 and J usage is TRBJ2-7; maybe TRBD2 (6 bases). The V and J ends lost 2 bases and 6 bases respectively, with 11 bases between them. The CDR3 loop spans 13 amino acids. Germline values: CDR1 LNHDA, CDR2 SQIVND (reference sequence). CDR3 DNA sequence: TGTGCCAGTAGTATAACTAGCAGGGCCGAGCAGTACTTC. Its protein is CASSITSRAEQYF.

The chain recombines TRBV6-6 with TRBJ2-7; D perhaps matches TRBD1 (5 bases). CDR1 and CDR2 (germline): MNHNY, SVGAGI (reference sequence). V was pared by 4 bases and J by 0 bases, with 7 bases between. The CDR3 spans 13 residues. The CDR3 here is CASSSGFSYEQYF. The CDR3 bases are TGTGCCAGCAGTTCAGGGTTCTCCTACGAGCAGTACTTC.

The V gene is TRBV28, the J gene TRBJ2-7; TRBD2 matches at 7 bases. CDR3 length: 17 residues. The V gene end was trimmed by 6 bases and the J gene end by 3 bases; junction bases not matched to a gene: 17. Germline V gene lookup returns CDR1 MDHEN and CDR2 SYDVKM. The CDR3 DNA is TGTGCCAGCAGAATCTTTTCAGGCGGGAGTAGTGGCTACGAGCAGTACTTC. It specifies CASRIFSGGSSGYEQYF.

The J gene is TRBJ2-3, the V gene TRBV6-4; 10 bases are a match to TRBD2. The CDR3 is made up of 15 amino acids. Germline CDR1 MRHNA, CDR2 SNTAGT. The V and J ends lost 4 bases and 5 bases, in that order; junction bases with no gene match: 6. In nucleotides, the CDR3 is TGTGCCAGCAGTGCACTAGCGGGGTCCGGAGATACGCAGTATTTT. This encodes CASSALAGSGDTQYF.

V usage is TRBV27 and J usage is TRBJ1-4; 12 bases align to TRBD1. Germline CDR1 and CDR2: MNHEY and SMNVEV (reference sequence). This CDR3 region has 15 residues. The ends lost 2 bases at V and 7 bases at J; junction bases unmatched: 2. The CDR3 loop is CASSLGTGGGEKLFF. The CDR3 bases are TGTGCCAGCAGTTTAGGGACAGGGGGCGGTGAAAAACTGTTTTTT.

The chain couples TRBV13 to TRBJ2-3; TRBD1 aligns across 9 bases. V shed 0 bases and J 3 bases; nucleotides not matched to a gene: 4. The CDR3 length is 16 residues. Per germline, CDR1 PRHDT and CDR2 FYEKMQ (reference sequence). CDR3: CASSLGRDRETDTQYF. In nucleotides, the CDR3 is TGTGCCAGCAGCTTAGGACGGGACAGGGAGACAGATACGCAGTATTTT.

The rearrangement uses TRBV6-5 and TRBJ1-1, with TRBD1 matching 9 bases. With V trimmed by 7 bases and J by 4 bases, 10 bases remained unmatched. CDR1 is MNHEY, CDR2 SVGAGI, per germline. The CDR3 has 15 residues. The CDR3 spells CASTKKDRGITEAFF. DNA of the CDR3: TGTGCCAGCACCAAAAAGGACAGGGGAATCACTGAAGCTTTCTTT.

The chain uses TRBV19 and TRBJ2-5; D uncertain. Germline CDR1 and CDR2: LNHDA and SQIVND (reference sequence). The V end was cut by 3 bases, the J end by 1 base, with 3 bases between. The CDR3 totals 12 residues. Here the CDR3 reads CASSMSQETQYF. In DNA, the CDR3 is TGTGCCAGTAGTATGAGCCAAGAGACCCAGTACTTC.

The chain uses TRBV7-9 and TRBJ2-7; D unresolved. Germline lookup yields CDR1 SEHNR and CDR2 FQNEAQ (reference sequence). This CDR3 is 12 amino acids long. The ends were cut back, 5 bases at V and 3 bases at J, with 8 bases in the middle. CDR3 DNA sequence: TGTGCCAGCAGCCCCGGGTTCTACGAGCAGTACTTC. Translating it yields CASSPGFYEQYF.

The V and J genes are TRBV7-2 and TRBJ2-5, with D perhaps TRBD2 (5 bases). The DNA end is more similar to TRBJ2-7, so the J call may be wrong. This CDR3 region has 14 residues. CDR1 is SGHTA and CDR2 is FQGNSA in the germline V gene. CDR3 DNA: TGTGCCAGCAGCTTGGCTGGACTTTTCTACGAGCAGTACTTC. Residues: CASSLAGLFYEQYF.

CDR3 amino acids: CASSYMQGSDTQYF. DNA for the CDR3: TGTGCCAGCAGTTATATGCAGGGCTCAGATACGCAGTATTTT. V usage is TRBV6-5 and J usage is TRBJ2-3; possibly TRBD1 for D (5 bases). Germline-derived CDR1 and CDR2 are MNHEY and SVGAGI. V gave up 3 bases and J gave up 4 bases, with 11 bases separating them. The length of the CDR3 is 14 residues.

This clone was recorded a few times. The chain employs TRBV4-1 and TRBJ1-5; no clear D. V gave up 0 bases and J gave up 0 bases, with 12 bases separating them. The CDR3 runs to 17 residues. CDR1 MGHRA and CDR2 YSYEKL come from the germline V gene. DNA for the CDR3: TGCGCCAGCAGCCAAGATGCGAAGCGATTTAGCAATCAGCCCCAGCATTTT. It is translated as CASSQDAKRFSNQPQHF.